This T cell receptor (beta chain) was recorded in a study of shared clonotypes between healthy human individuals. At deep level, the assay was performed. Method: immunoSEQ multiplex PCR; TCRdb's copy keeps in-frame clones and lacks some. The sample includes 1 million to 1.2 million clones, approximately 77% of them seen just once. The CDR3 sequence is 14 residues long. Sequencing was performed on memory CD4+ T cells from PBMCs. The subset was: CD45RA-negative fraction. This TCR came from a young man in good health. Some clones in this sample may be carry-over from other donors' samples. The gene calls are TRBV21-1 and TRBJ1-5. TRBV21-1 is reported as a pseudogene. The CDR3 nucleotides are TGTGCCAGCCCCAGCGGGAGGAGAAATCAGCCCCAGCATTTT. Translating gives CASPSGRRNQPQHF.